This paragraph covers one T cell receptor (beta chain) sequence. This entry comes from a study of TIL therapy for anti-PD-1-resistant metastatic lung cancer. Sequencing used immunoSEQ v3. Data came from immunoSEQ multiplex PCR; TCRdb stores just in-frame clones and leaves some out. Counted here are about 50,000 clones, approximately 83% occurring once; the ten biggest clones make up approximately 5%. The germline gives CDR1 SGHRS, CDR2 YFSETQ. CDR3 size: 15 residues. The V gene end was trimmed by 5 bases and the J gene end by 3 bases; junction bases not matched to a gene: 10. As to time point: pre-treatment sample, taken before nivolumab and TIL therapy.

Sequencing used blood, obtained at baseline. This clonotype originated in a person aged 25-85 years with non-small cell lung cancer. The gene calls are TRBV5-1 and TRBJ2-5; 7 nucleotides align to TRBD1. CDR3 loop: CASSNTGAPEETQYF. In DNA form, the CDR3 reads TGCGCCAGCAGTAACACAGGGGCCCCGGAAGAGACCCAGTACTTC. The whole variable domain, remainder taken from reference TRBV5-1 and TRBJ2-5, is KAGVTQTPRYLIKTRGQQVTLSCSPISGHRSVSWYQQTPGQGLQFLFEYFSETQRNKGNFPGRFSGRQFSNSRSEMNVSTLELGDSALYLCASSNTGAPEETQYFGPGTRLLVL.